The T cell receptor beta chain under discussion was sequenced for a study of T cell changes during pregnancy in multiple sclerosis. V lost 5 bases and J 0 bases, leaving 8 bases between the germline ends. CDR3 length: 14 amino acids. From germline, CDR1 is SNHLY and CDR2 FYNNEI. Repertoires were generated with immunoSEQ multiplex PCR, while TCRdb's copy carries only in-frame clones and drops some. The sample lists 30,000 to 45,000 clones; over 75% were seen once. Sequenced here: CD4+ T cells from peripheral blood mononuclear cells, sampled before pregnancy. The clonotype originates from a female donor with multiple sclerosis, enrolled in a pregnancy study. V gene TRBV2 combines with J gene TRBJ1-3; D ambiguous. CDR3 coding DNA: TGTGCCAGCAGTCCCGGGATCTCTGGAAACACCATATATTTT. Translating it yields CASSPGISGNTIYF.